Listed below are T cell receptor beta chains from one sample, sequenced in a study of blood T cell repertoires in COVID-19. The protocol was immunoSEQ multiplex PCR, while the TCRdb copy is restricted to in-frame clones and leaves out a portion. The repertoire holds 100,000 to 150,000 clones, approximately 80% seen once, with under 45% in the top ten. Material: peripheral blood. Receptors were obtained from a man aged 35-49 years with active or convalescent COVID-19. CDR3s include the opening cysteine and the closing phenylalanine or tryptophan. D genes are given only for firm matches. Only some rows state a clone size, as once, few, many or a class for expanded clones.

>few|TRBJ1-3|TRBD1|TRBV28
TGTGCCAGCAGTCGCTGGACAGGGTATGGAAACACCATATATTTT
CASSRWTGYGNTIYF
>NA|TRBJ2-7|NA|TRBV19
TGTGCCAGTAGTAAGGGGGTACCCTACGAGCAGTACTTC
CASSKGVPYEQYF
>NA|TRBJ1-5|TRBD1|TRBV7-2
TGTGCCAGCAGCTTATTCGGGACAGGGGCAAATCAGCCCCAGCATTTT
CASSLFGTGANQPQHF
>NA|TRBJ2-2|NA|TRBV19
TGTGCCAGTTCAGGGTTCCCCGGGGAGCTGTTTTTT
CASSGFPGELFF
>NA|TRBJ2-3|TRBD2|TRBV11-2
TGTGCCAGCAGCCCGACAACTAGCGGGGGCACAGATACGCAGTATTTT
CASSPTTSGGTDTQYF
>NA|TRBJ2-3|NA|TRBV5-5
TGTGCCAGCAGCCCTGACATTTATGCTGATACGCAGTATTTT
CASSPDIYADTQYF
>NA|TRBJ1-1|NA|TRBV5-4
TGTGCCAGCAGCTTAGACTCGCGATCGAACACTGAAGCTTTCTTT
CASSLDSRSNTEAFF
>NA|TRBJ2-2|TRBD1|TRBV5-4
TGTGCCAGCAGCCTGGGACAGGGGAAAAACACCGGGGAGCTGTTTTTT
CASSLGQGKNTGELFF
>NA|TRBJ2-7|NA|TRBV28
TGTGCCAGCAGTTCACCGACAGGAACCTCCCACGAGCAGTACTTC
CASSSPTGTSHEQYF
>NA|TRBJ1-1|TRBD1|TRBV4-3
TGCGCCAGCAGCCGGACAGGGCAGGGCACTGAAGCTTTCTTT
CASSRTGQGTEAFF
>NA|TRBJ1-2|TRBD1|TRBV19
TGTGCCAGTACCCCGGGACAGGGGGCGAGGGGCTACACCTTC
CASTPGQGARGYTF
>many|TRBJ2-1|TRBD2|TRBV27
TGTGCCAGCAGTCAGGGTAGCGGGAGTCCAAGTGAGCAGTTCTTC
CASSQGSGSPSEQFF
>NA|TRBJ1-1|NA|TRBV6-5
TGTGCCAGCAGTTACTCGATACAGGGAGACACTGAAGCTTTCTTT
CASSYSIQGDTEAFF
>once|TRBJ2-1|TRBD1|TRBV19
TGTGCCAGTAGTATACCGGGACAGGGCCGGGATGAGCAGTTCTTC
CASSIPGQGRDEQFF
>NA|TRBJ1-3|TRBD1|TRBV7-9
TGTGCCAGCAGCTGGGACAGTAAGGGGGGCTCTGGAAACACCATATATTTT
CASSWDSKGGSGNTIYF
>NA|TRBJ2-1|NA|TRBV28
TGTGCCAGCAGTCCTAGGACGGGACTCTCTCATGAGTTCTTC
CASSPRTGLSHEFF
>NA|TRBJ2-1|TRBD1|TRBV24-1
TGTGCCACCAGTGATTTTGGGCAGGGGGCTGATGAGCAGTTCTTC
CATSDFGQGADEQFF
>NA|TRBJ2-3|NA|TRBV25-1
TGTGCCAGCAGTGACCCTTCTGCCAGGGGTGGGGATACGCAGTATTTT
CASSDPSARGGDTQYF
>NA|TRBJ2-1|NA|TRBV7-3
TGTGCCAGCAGCCCTGGCCCCCTACAGGGTGGAGAGCAGTTCTTC
CASSPGPLQGGEQFF
>NA|TRBJ1-1|NA|TRBV30
TGTGCCTGGAGACCGGCGGGGAGCACTGAAGCTTTCTTT
CAWRPAGSTEAFF
>NA|TRBJ1-5|NA|TRBV12-3/TRBV12-4
TGTGCCAGCAACAGCTTCAATCAGCCCCAGCATTTT
CASNSFNQPQHF
>NA|TRBJ2-1|TRBD2|TRBV19
TGTGCCAGTAGTCATCCAGCGGGAGGGTACAATGAGCAGTTCTTC
CASSHPAGGYNEQFF
>many|TRBJ2-3|NA|TRBV11-3
TGTGCCAGCAGCTTATTAGCGGAGAACACAGATACGCAGTATTTT
CASSLLAENTDTQYF
>NA|TRBJ2-1|NA|TRBV7-9
TGTGCCAGCAGCTTAGAGGTGGGCGACAATGAGCAGTTCTTC
CASSLEVGDNEQFF
>NA|TRBJ2-2|NA|TRBV11-2
TGTGCCACCGCCGGGGTCCCGAACACCGGGGAGCTGTTTTTT
CATAGVPNTGELFF
>NA|TRBJ2-3|TRBD2|TRBV4-2
TGTGCCAGCAGCCAAGAAGAGAGCGGGGTGAGGACAGATACGCAGTATTTT
CASSQEESGVRTDTQYF